These 30 T cell receptor beta chains came from one sample sequenced in a study of T cells after yellow fever vaccination. MiXCR, applied by TCRdb to the 5' RACE reads, yields one record per CDR3 protein. The data show approximately 150,000 distinct CDR3 sequences, approximately 9.7% seen once. The material sequenced was CD8+ T cells sorted from PBMCs, taken 45 days after the yellow fever booster vaccination. The receptors were sampled from a man younger than 30 who received the YFV17D yellow fever vaccine.

The CDR3 spells CSAGTSGYTF. CDR3 DNA: TGCAGCGCCGGGACCAGTGGCTACACCTTC. The chain recombines TRBV29-1 with TRBJ1-2; tentative D call: TRBD1 (5 bases). This CDR3 spans 10 amino acids. V was pared by 7 bases and J by 7 bases, with 10 bases between. The V gene's germline CDR1 is SQVTM and CDR2 ANQGSEA.

V and J are TRBV6-6 and TRBJ2-5, with 7 bases aligning to TRBD2. The junction had 2 bases not matched to a gene; V was cut back by 2 bases and J by 5 bases. The CDR3 covers 13 residues. In germline, CDR1 is MNHNY, CDR2 SVGAGI (reference sequence). CDR3 loop: CASSYGTIETQYF. In DNA form, the CDR3 reads TGTGCCAGCAGTTACGGGACTATCGAGACCCAGTACTTC.

The V gene is TRBV20-1, the J gene TRBJ1-4; D unclear. Trimming shortened V by 3 bases and J by 5 bases, and 13 bases separated the two germline ends. The CDR3 totals 14 residues. Looked up from germline, CDR1 is DFQATT and CDR2 is SNEGSKA (reference sequence). Written as DNA, the CDR3 is TGCAGTGCTAGTAAGGAGCGTAAAAATGAAAAACTGTTTTTT. Its protein is CSASKERKNEKLFF.

This clonotype was counted many times. V usage is TRBV30 and J usage is TRBJ2-7; D is uncertain. Per germline, CDR1 GTSNPN and CDR2 SVGIG (reference sequence). The length of the CDR3 is 12 residues. Trimming cost V 3 bases and J 3 bases, with 9 bases left between them. CDR3 sequence: CAWRKTYYEQYF. CDR3 nucleotides: TGTGCCTGGAGGAAGACCTACTACGAGCAGTACTTC.

This chain uses TRBV7-8 with TRBJ2-5; TRBD1 agrees at 9 bases. CDR3 length: 15 amino acids. V was clipped by 4 bases and J by 3 bases; unmatched bases: 6. CDR1 SGHVS and CDR2 FQNEAQ come from the germline V gene. The CDR3 DNA reads TGTGCCAGCAGCTGGGAGGACAGGGGAGAAGAGACCCAGTACTTC. It encodes CASSWEDRGEETQYF.

The CDR3 sequence is CASSLVRDWGEQYF. CDR3 coding DNA: TGCGCCAGCAGCTTGGTTCGGGATTGGGGCGAGCAGTACTTC. The chain uses TRBV5-1 and TRBJ2-7; D might be TRBD2 (5 bases). The V and J ends lost 0 bases and 6 bases respectively, with 13 bases between them. CDR1 is SGHRS, CDR2 YFSETQ, per germline. The CDR3 consists of 14 residues.

This clonotype was counted between two and nine times. This rearrangement joins TRBV9 to TRBJ2-5; D remains ambiguous. The germline V gene encodes CDR1 SGDLS and CDR2 YYNGEE. The CDR3 length is 12 residues. Trimming removed 1 base from V and 5 bases from J, with 6 bases in between. The CDR3 is CASSVTPETQYF. Written as DNA, the CDR3 is TGTGCCAGCAGCGTAACGCCGGAGACCCAGTACTTC.

The V and J genes are TRBV5-1 and TRBJ2-7; possibly TRBD1 or TRBD2 for D (5 bases each). Germline assignment: CDR1 SGHRS and CDR2 YFSETQ. CDR3 length: 16 residues. Trimming cost V 0 bases and J 0 bases, with 13 bases left between them. CDR3 residues: CASSLARGGTSYEQYF. CDR3 nucleotide sequence: TGCGCCAGCAGCTTGGCCCGAGGTGGGACCTCCTACGAGCAGTACTTC.

The sample holds a few counts of this clonotype. This sequence joins TRBV2 and TRBJ2-1; 10 bases map to TRBD1. CDR1 is SNHLY and CDR2 is FYNNEI in the germline V gene. V lost 3 bases and J lost 7; bases outside the gene matches: 6. The length of the CDR3 is 15 residues. The CDR3 DNA reads TGTGCCAGCAGTGAGGGACAGGGGCTTATTAATGAGCAGTTCTTC. Protein product: CASSEGQGLINEQFF.

J is TRBJ2-4 and V is TRBV20-1; TRBD2 matches at 7 bases. The CDR3 is made up of 13 amino acids. The ends lost 1 base at V and 6 bases at J; junction bases unmatched: 3. The germline gives CDR1 DFQATT, CDR2 SNEGSKA (reference sequence). In nucleotides, the CDR3 is TGCAGTGCTAGAGGGGGAGGGAGAAACATTCAGTACTTC. It yields the protein CSARGGGRNIQYF.

This clonotype was seen a handful of times. The rearrangement uses TRBV7-9 and TRBJ1-4; D unclear. This CDR3 spans 14 amino acids. The germline V and J ends were trimmed by 3 bases and 4 bases, with 9 bases remaining between them. Germline-derived CDR1 and CDR2 are SEHNR and FQNEAQ (reference sequence). The CDR3 loop is CASSFHGVNEKLFF. In DNA form, the CDR3 reads TGTGCCAGCAGCTTCCACGGAGTTAATGAAAAACTGTTTTTT. Filled out from reference TRBV7-9 and TRBJ1-4, the complete variable domain reads DTGVSQNPRHKITKRGQNVTFRCDPISEHNRLYWYRQTLGQGPEFLTYFQNEAQLEKSRLLSDRFSAERPKGSFSTLEIQRTEQGDSAMYLCASSFHGVNEKLFFGSGTQLSVL.

This clonotype has a handful of counts. This chain connects TRBV27 to TRBJ2-7; D is possibly TRBD1 or TRBD2 (5 bases each). Germline-derived CDR1 and CDR2 are MNHEY and SMNVEV (reference sequence). The CDR3 covers 15 residues. The germline V and J ends were trimmed by 2 bases and 3 bases, with 14 bases remaining between them. CDR3: CASSLKGRQYYEQYF. The DNA for the CDR3 is TGTGCCAGCAGTTTAAAGGGACGGCAGTACTACGAGCAGTACTTC.

Only a few counts were recorded for this clonotype. The chain combines TRBV7-2 with TRBJ2-7; 10 nucleotides align to TRBD2. The CDR3 is 16 residues long. CDR1 SGHTA and CDR2 FQGNSA come from the germline V gene. Trimming at V came to 4 bases and at J to 2 bases, leaving 8 bases not matched to a gene. As DNA, the CDR3 is TGTGCCAGCAGCTCAGCCCTAGCGGGGGCAACCTACGAGCAGTACTTC. This translates into CASSSALAGATYEQYF.

The table lists this clonotype with many counts. The chain carries TRBV12-3 or TRBV12-4 and TRBJ2-2; D may be TRBD2 (5 bases). The V end lost 7 bases, the J end lost 7 bases, and 19 bases lay between the germline ends. CDR3 length: 15 amino acids. CDR3 coding DNA: TGTGCCAGCATCCGGACTTGGGATTCTAACGGGGAGCTGTTTTTT. It codes for CASIRTWDSNGELFF.

This rearrangement joins TRBV18 to TRBJ1-2; D remains unclear. This CDR3 has 16 residues. V lost 2 bases, J lost 6 bases, and 19 bases lay in between. Germline V lookup: CDR1 KGHSH, CDR2 LQKENI. Here the CDR3 reads CASSPIIDTGEDGYTF. The CDR3 DNA sequence: TGTGCCAGCTCACCAATAATAGACACCGGAGAGGATGGCTACACCTTC.

The table lists this clonotype with many counts. As DNA, the CDR3 is TGTGCCACCCAAATAGAGGGCACAGATACGCAGTATTTT. Translating it yields CATQIEGTDTQYF. This chain uses TRBV27 with TRBJ2-3; D is undetermined. Looked up from germline, CDR1 is MNHEY and CDR2 is SMNVEV (reference sequence). This CDR3 is 13 amino acids long. The V gene lost 10 bases and the J gene lost 1 base, with 12 bases spanning the gap.

This clonotype showed up many times. The chain couples TRBV7-2 to TRBJ2-5; no reliable D call. In germline, CDR1 is SGHTA, CDR2 FQGNSA. V gave up 4 bases and J gave up 2 bases, with 5 bases separating them. The length of the CDR3 is 12 residues. The CDR3 loop reads CASSSRQETQYF. The CDR3 DNA reads as TGTGCCAGCAGCTCGCGACAAGAGACCCAGTACTTC.

The chain recombines TRBV6-5 with TRBJ2-1, with TRBD1 matching over 7 bases. In germline, CDR1 is MNHEY, CDR2 SVGAGI. V dropped 6 bases and J dropped 3; count of bases not matched to a gene: 8. CDR3 size: 15 residues. DNA of the CDR3: TGTGCCAGCAGAACACGGACAGGCGGCTACAATGAGCAGTTCTTC. Protein sequence: CASRTRTGGYNEQFF.

This clonotype was counted a few times. This chain joins TRBV5-6 and TRBJ2-3; no firm D call. The CDR3 covers 15 residues. The germline V gene has CDR1 SGHDT and CDR2 YYEEEE. The V and J ends lost 6 bases and 2 bases respectively, with 16 bases between them. The CDR3 coding sequence is TGTGCCAGCACCAAATTTAGCTCTTCCACAGATACGCAGTATTTT. Translated: CASTKFSSSTDTQYF.

The table lists this clonotype with a few counts. This sequence joins TRBV5-1 and TRBJ2-2; D possibly corresponds to TRBD2 (7 bases). V lost 5 bases, J lost 0 bases, and 14 bases lay in between. The CDR3 spans 16 residues. The germline V gene encodes CDR1 SGHRS and CDR2 YFSETQ. The CDR3 is CASRTGLAANTGELFF. DNA for the CDR3: TGCGCCAGCAGAACAGGGCTAGCGGCGAACACCGGGGAGCTGTTTTTT.

The table lists this clonotype with a few counts. V usage is TRBV4-3 and J usage is TRBJ1-1; no clear D gene. Trimming took off 4 bases at V and 0 bases at J, with 9 bases between the two ends. This CDR3 contains 14 residues. Germline loops: CDR1 LGHNA, CDR2 YSLEER. CDR3 in amino acids: CASSRGPMNTEAFF. DNA of the CDR3: TGCGCCAGCAGCCGCGGACCGATGAACACTGAAGCTTTCTTT.

This clonotype has a count of ten or more. This rearrangement joins TRBV4-1 to TRBJ2-7, with 9 bases aligning to TRBD1. The CDR3 is made up of 14 amino acids. Germline V CDR1 and CDR2: MGHRA, YSYEKL. The V and J ends lost 5 bases and 7 bases, in that order; junction bases with no gene match: 9. CDR3 sequence: CASSSRDRVGEQYF. DNA of the CDR3: TGCGCCAGCAGCTCCCGGGACAGGGTGGGGGAGCAGTACTTC.

This clonotype showed up just a few times. This sequence joins TRBV28 and TRBJ2-7, with D uncertain. The CDR3 has 13 amino acids. V was pared by 5 bases and J by 3 bases, with 11 bases between. Germline-derived CDR1 and CDR2 are MDHEN and SYDVKM. CDR3: CASSRDLLYEQYV. DNA of the CDR3: TGTGCCAGCAGTCGCGACCTACTCTACGAGCAGTACGTC.

The genes are TRBV24-1 and TRBJ2-5, with 8 positions matching TRBD2. The CDR3 runs 16 residues. The trim removed 4 bases at V and 0 bases at J, leaving 6 bases unmatched. Germline V gene sequence: CDR1 KGHDR, CDR2 SFDVKD. This CDR3 reads CATSESGGVDQETQYF. In DNA, the CDR3 is TGTGCCACCAGTGAATCGGGGGGGGTTGACCAAGAGACCCAGTACTTC.

The chain combines TRBV9 with TRBJ2-5; 13 bases line up with TRBD2. V was clipped by 4 bases and J by 5 bases; unmatched bases: 8. CDR3 length: 16 residues. Germline-derived CDR1 and CDR2 are SGDLS and YYNGEE. The CDR3 spells CASSTGTSGAGETQYF. The CDR3 DNA reads as TGTGCCAGCAGCACCGGGACTAGCGGGGCGGGGGAGACCCAGTACTTC.

This clonotype was detected ten times or more. V and J are TRBV10-3 and TRBJ2-3; D possibly corresponds to TRBD2 (7 bases). With 6 bases removed from V and 6 bases from J, the gap between germline ends came to 28 bases. The CDR3 consists of 18 residues. Germline lookup yields CDR1 ENHRY and CDR2 SYGVKD. In DNA, the CDR3 is TGTGCCATCAGCCTGGGGGGGCTTCGAGCGGGGAGGGCGGATACGCAGTATTTT. Amino acids: CAISLGGLRAGRADTQYF.

V usage is TRBV27 and J usage is TRBJ2-2, with D perhaps matching TRBD2 (5 bases). The V gene lost 0 bases and the J gene lost 3 bases, with 14 bases spanning the gap. CDR1 is MNHEY and CDR2 is SMNVEV in the germline V gene (reference sequence). The CDR3 runs 17 residues. The chain's CDR3 is CASSLSWSSRDTGELFF. The CDR3 DNA is TGTGCCAGCAGTTTATCGTGGTCTAGCCGGGACACCGGGGAGCTGTTTTTT.

This chain uses TRBV7-2 with TRBJ2-1, with 10 bases matching TRBD1. Looked up from germline, CDR1 is SGHTA and CDR2 is FQGNSA. The CDR3 has 16 amino acids. J lost 6 bases, V lost 5 bases, and 10 bases had no gene match. CDR3 bases: TGTGCCAGCAGCCGCGGGGCGGGACAGGGGCCCAATGAGCAGTTCTTC. Its translation: CASSRGAGQGPNEQFF.

This clonotype was detected a few times. The chain joins TRBV5-4 to TRBJ2-2, with D uncertain. The CDR3 has 14 residues. Per the germline V gene, CDR1 is SGHNT and CDR2 is YYREEE (reference sequence). Trimming stripped 4 bases from V and 2 bases from J, with 9 bases between. The DNA of the CDR3 is TGTGCCAGCAGCATGGGAATTAACACCGGGGAGCTGTTTTTT. This translates into CASSMGINTGELFF.

The genes are TRBV6-5 and TRBJ2-5; D possibly corresponds to TRBD1 (6 bases). The germline V gene has CDR1 MNHEY and CDR2 SVGAGI. The CDR3 has 14 residues. V shed 5 bases and J shed 4 bases, with 14 bases lying between them. The CDR3 loop reads CASSGAQGSETQYF. For the CDR3, the DNA is TGTGCCAGCAGTGGGGCCCAGGGGTCAGAGACCCAGTACTTC.